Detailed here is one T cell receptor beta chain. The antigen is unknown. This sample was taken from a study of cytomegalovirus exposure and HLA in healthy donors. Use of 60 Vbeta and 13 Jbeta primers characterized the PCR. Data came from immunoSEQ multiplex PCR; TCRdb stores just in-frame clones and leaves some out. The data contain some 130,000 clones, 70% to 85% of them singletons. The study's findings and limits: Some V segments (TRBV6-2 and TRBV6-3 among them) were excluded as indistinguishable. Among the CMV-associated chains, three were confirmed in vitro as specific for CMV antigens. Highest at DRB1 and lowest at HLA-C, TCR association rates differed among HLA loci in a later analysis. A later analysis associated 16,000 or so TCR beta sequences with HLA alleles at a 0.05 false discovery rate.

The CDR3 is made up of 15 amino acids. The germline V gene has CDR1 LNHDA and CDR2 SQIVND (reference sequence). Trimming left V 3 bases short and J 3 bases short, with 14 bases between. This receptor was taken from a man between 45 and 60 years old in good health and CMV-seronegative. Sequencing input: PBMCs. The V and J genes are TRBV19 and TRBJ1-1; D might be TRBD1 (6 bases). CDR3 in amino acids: CASSIQNRADTEAFF. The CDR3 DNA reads TGTGCCAGTAGTATTCAGAACAGGGCGGACACTGAAGCTTTCTTT.